This entry lists 32 T cell receptor beta chains sequenced from one sample in a study of cytomegalovirus exposure and HLA in healthy donors. The table came from immunoSEQ multiplex PCR; TCRdb's copy has only in-frame clones and leaves some out. The repertoire holds roughly 75,000 clones, with 94% as singletons. The specimen was PBMCs. Every receptor here comes from a woman aged 18 to 35 in good health and CMV-seropositive.

The rearrangement joins TRBV11-2 to TRBJ2-1; 13 bases map to TRBD2. The CDR3 sequence is 15 residues long. The V and J ends lost 4 bases and 6 bases, in that order; junction bases with no gene match: 3. In germline, CDR1 is SGHAT, CDR2 FQNNGV. CDR3 residues: CASSSGLAGANEQFF. The CDR3 DNA reads TGTGCCAGCAGCTCCGGACTAGCGGGGGCCAATGAGCAGTTCTTC.

This sequence joins TRBV2 and TRBJ1-4; D is unresolved. With 1 base removed from V and 7 bases from J, the gap between germline ends came to 10 bases. There are 14 residues in the CDR3. Germline V gives CDR1 SNHLY, CDR2 FYNNEI. CDR3: CASSEGQEGEKLFF. The CDR3 nucleotides are TGTGCCAGCAGTGAAGGCCAGGAAGGTGAAAAACTGTTTTTT.

J is TRBJ2-2 and V is TRBV19; D might be TRBD2 (5 bases). V was clipped by 6 bases and J by 0 bases, with 14 bases between them. This CDR3 has 16 residues. CDR1 LNHDA and CDR2 SQIVND come from the germline V gene (reference sequence). The CDR3 nucleotides are TGTGCCAGTAGACTCCACCGGGATGCGAACACCGGGGAGCTGTTTTTT. Translation: CASRLHRDANTGELFF.

The gene calls are TRBV5-4 and TRBJ2-7; 8 positions agree with TRBD1. Germline CDR1 reads SGHNT; CDR2 reads YYREEE (reference sequence). There are 15 residues in the CDR3. V shed 0 bases, J shed 3 bases, and the junction held 5 bases outside the gene matches. The CDR3, as DNA: TGTGCCAGCAGCTTGGCGGACAGGGTGATCTACGAGCAGTACTTC. Amino acid sequence: CASSLADRVIYEQYF.

The chain recombines TRBV10-1 with TRBJ1-5; 8 bases map to TRBD1. Germline V gene data show CDR1 as WNHNN and CDR2 as SYGVQD (reference sequence). CDR3 length: 14 residues. The J segment lost 9 bases and the V segment lost 10 bases, leaving 14 bases of the junction unmatched. The DNA of the CDR3 is TGCGCCACCCGATTCGGACAGGGCGCAGGGCCCCAGCATTTT. Its translation is CATRFGQGAGPQHF.

The chain carries TRBV4-3 and TRBJ1-2, with D perhaps matching TRBD1 (6 bases). The ends were cut back, 4 bases at V and 4 bases at J, with 10 bases in the middle. The CDR3 is made up of 13 amino acids. Germline CDR1 reads LGHNA; CDR2 reads YSLEER. The DNA of the CDR3 is TGCGCCAGCAGCCCAGGGGTCGGCTATGGCTACACCTTC. It specifies CASSPGVGYGYTF.

The chain employs TRBV5-6 and TRBJ2-3; D remains unclear. The CDR3 sequence is 13 residues long. V was shortened by 1 base and J by 4 bases, with 7 bases between the two germline ends. Germline values: CDR1 SGHDT, CDR2 YYEEEE. CDR3 bases: TGTGCCAGCAGCTTGCCCGGGTCAGATACGCAGTATTTT. It translates to CASSLPGSDTQYF.

The gene calls are TRBV9 and TRBJ1-1, with 8 bases lining up with TRBD1. The CDR3 spans 16 residues. The germline V gene encodes CDR1 SGDLS and CDR2 YYNGEE. Trimming removed 0 bases from V and 4 bases from J; junction bases left unmatched: 8. The CDR3 DNA is TGTGCCAGCAGCGTAGGGGACAGGCCCGCTCGCACTGAAGCTTTCTTT. Amino acid sequence: CASSVGDRPARTEAFF.

The sample holds a few counts of this clone. The CDR3 is CASSRTPPSNQPQHF. As DNA, the CDR3 is TGTGCCAGCAGCCGGACACCACCTAGCAATCAGCCCCAGCATTTT. This chain links TRBV5-6 with TRBJ1-5; the D gene is possibly TRBD1 (5 bases). The CDR3 has 15 amino acids. Germline values: CDR1 SGHDT, CDR2 YYEEEE. V was shortened by 4 bases and J by 0 bases, with 11 bases between the two germline ends.

The chain has TRBV7-6 and TRBJ2-1; a weak D match, TRBD2 (6 bases). V was pared by 0 bases and J by 8 bases, with 20 bases between. This CDR3 is built from 17 residues. The V gene's germline CDR1 is SGHVS and CDR2 FNYEAQ. The CDR3 region is CASSLAGWLAGGYEQFF. The CDR3 DNA sequence: TGTGCCAGCAGCTTAGCCGGTTGGCTAGCAGGAGGGTATGAGCAGTTCTTC. Based on the CDR3 plus reference TRBV7-6 and TRBJ2-1, the full variable domain is GAGVSQSPRYKVTKRGQDVALRCDPISGHVSLYWYRQALGQGPEFLTYFNYEAQQDKSGLPNDRFSAERPEGSISTLTIQRTEQRDSAMYRCASSLAGWLAGGYEQFFGPGTRLTVL.

The chain couples TRBV2 to TRBJ1-5; D call uncertain. The CDR3 has 13 amino acids. In germline, CDR1 is SNHLY, CDR2 FYNNEI. The ends were cut back, 2 bases at V and 3 bases at J, with 5 bases in the middle. The DNA of the CDR3 is TGTGCCAGCAGTGAACGGGTCAATCAGCCCCAGCATTTT. This encodes CASSERVNQPQHF.

The V gene is TRBV11-2, the J gene TRBJ1-2, with D unclear. Germline V gene sequence: CDR1 SGHAT, CDR2 FQNNGV. Trimming took off 5 bases at V and 1 base at J, with 11 bases between the two ends. The CDR3 is 14 amino acids. CDR3 sequence (DNA): TGTGCCAGCAGCCCCCGCGCCTATAACTATGGCTACACCTTC. Translated: CASSPRAYNYGYTF.

J is TRBJ2-2 and V is TRBV27, with D possibly matching TRBD1 (5 bases). V was shortened by 6 bases and J by 2 bases, with 7 bases between the two germline ends. The CDR3 consists of 13 residues. Germline V gives CDR1 MNHEY, CDR2 SMNVEV (reference sequence). The CDR3 sequence: CASRTDNTGELFF. Written as DNA, the CDR3 is TGTGCCAGCAGGACAGACAACACCGGGGAGCTGTTTTTT.

This clone has a single count. The chain links TRBV2 to TRBJ1-5, with TRBD1 as a possible D gene (5 bases). V was trimmed by 1 base and J by 6 bases, leaving 13 bases between them. This CDR3 has 15 amino acids. Looked up from germline, CDR1 is SNHLY and CDR2 is FYNNEI. The CDR3: CASSEGRGRSQPQHF. In DNA form, the CDR3 reads TGTGCCAGCAGTGAAGGACGGGGGAGGAGTCAGCCCCAGCATTTT. Looking up the rest from reference TRBV2 and TRBJ1-5 gives the full variable domain: EPEVTQTPSHQVTQMGQEVILRCVPISNHLYFYWYRQILGQKVEFLVSFYNNEISEKSEIFDDQFSVERPDGSNFTLKIRSTKLEDSAMYFCASSEGRGRSQPQHFGDGTRLSIL.

This rearrangement joins TRBV6-6 to TRBJ2-3; tentative D call: TRBD1 (6 bases). Germline V gene data show CDR1 as MNHNY and CDR2 as SVGAGI (reference sequence). Trimming stripped 6 bases from V and 5 bases from J, with 9 bases between. CDR3 size: 12 residues. The CDR3: CASSLQGDTQYF. CDR3 in DNA: TGTGCCAGCAGCCTACAGGGAGATACGCAGTATTTT.

The gene calls are TRBV6-1 and TRBJ2-3, with 16 bases lining up with TRBD2. The length of the CDR3 is 21 residues. J was trimmed by 4 bases and V by 2 bases; bases with no gene match: 15. Germline V CDR1 and CDR2: MNHNS, SASEGT. The CDR3 DNA reads as TGTGCCAGCAGTGAACAGTTCGGGGGACTAGCGGGAGGGACCCCTCCAGATACGCAGTATTTT. Its translation: CASSEQFGGLAGGTPPDTQYF.

The CDR3, as DNA: TGTGCCAGCAGCCCCCTAGTTGAAGCTAATGAAAAACTGTTTTTT. This encodes CASSPLVEANEKLFF. J is TRBJ1-4 and V is TRBV7-2; D is undetermined. This CDR3 region has 15 residues. V shed 5 bases and J shed 3 bases, with 13 bases lying between them. From germline, CDR1 is SGHTA and CDR2 FQGNSA.

V gene TRBV28 combines with J gene TRBJ2-2, with 7 bases lining up with TRBD1. In germline, CDR1 is MDHEN, CDR2 SYDVKM. This CDR3 spans 19 amino acids. With 5 bases clipped from V and 4 bases from J, the junction kept 19 bases outside the gene matches. CDR3 region: CASSDGQVLKINFTGELFF. CDR3 sequence (DNA): TGTGCCAGCAGTGACGGACAGGTCCTTAAAATTAATTTCACCGGGGAGCTGTTTTTT.

This clone was seen only once. The J gene is TRBJ2-3, the V gene TRBV11-2, with D tentatively TRBD2 (5 bases). The V gene's germline CDR1 is SGHAT and CDR2 FQNNGV. Trimming left V 2 bases short and J 5 bases short, with 8 bases between. The CDR3 extends over 13 amino acids. CDR3 loop: CASSLSGLDTQYF. The DNA for the CDR3 is TGTGCCAGCAGCTTAAGCGGACTAGATACGCAGTATTTT.

The chain carries TRBV5-1 and TRBJ2-1, with 9 bases fitting TRBD1. CDR1 is SGHRS and CDR2 is YFSETQ in the germline V gene. The V and J ends lost 1 base and 5 bases, in that order; junction bases with no gene match: 10. The CDR3 is made up of 17 amino acids. Here the CDR3 reads CASSLNPGTGNNNEQFF. DNA for the CDR3: TGCGCCAGCAGCTTGAACCCCGGGACAGGGAATAACAATGAGCAGTTCTTC.

This clone was detected only a few times. This chain connects TRBV28 to TRBJ1-3; D possibly corresponds to TRBD1 (6 bases). CDR3 length: 14 residues. Germline V gene data show CDR1 as MDHEN and CDR2 as SYDVKM. Trimming removed 6 bases at V and 2 bases at J, with 11 bases between. CDR3 DNA sequence: TGTGCCAGCAGCAGGGGTTTCACTGGAAACACCATATATTTT. The encoded protein is CASSRGFTGNTIYF.

The rearrangement joins TRBV29-1 to TRBJ2-3; D is possibly TRBD2 (6 bases). V was cut by 6 bases and J by 0 bases, with 16 bases left in between. CDR3 length: 15 residues. Germline values: CDR1 SQVTM, CDR2 ANQGSEA. CDR3 coding DNA: TGCAGCGTCGGGCGGGGAGCGGACAGCACAGATACGCAGTATTTT. As protein: CSVGRGADSTDTQYF.

The gene calls are TRBV10-3 and TRBJ2-7; TRBD1 agrees at 9 bases. The CDR3 extends over 17 amino acids. CDR1 is ENHRY, CDR2 SYGVKD, per germline. V lost 2 bases to trimming and J lost 0 bases; unmatched junction nucleotides: 8. The CDR3 sequence: CAISETLGQGSSYEQYF. In nucleotides, the CDR3 is TGTGCCATCAGTGAGACCCTAGGACAGGGGAGCTCCTACGAGCAGTACTTC.

The CDR3 loop reads CASSSSSGSSYNEQFF. CDR3 DNA sequence: TGTGCCAGCAGCTCCTCTAGCGGTAGCTCCTACAATGAGCAGTTCTTC. This chain joins TRBV7-3 and TRBJ2-1; 7 nucleotides agree with TRBD2. V was clipped by 4 bases and J by 0 bases; unmatched bases: 6. This CDR3 has 16 amino acids. Germline V gives CDR1 SGHTA, CDR2 FQGTGA.

V usage is TRBV19 and J usage is TRBJ1-1; D uncertain. Germline CDR1 LNHDA, CDR2 SQIVND (reference sequence). V was clipped by 7 bases and J by 4 bases, with 13 bases between them. The CDR3 is 13 residues long. The CDR3 bases are TGTGCCAGTACTGGCCTTGCGGGCACTGAAGCTTTCTTT. Protein product: CASTGLAGTEAFF.

The V gene is TRBV5-1, the J gene TRBJ1-1; 7 bases match TRBD1. V lost 4 bases, J lost 0 bases, and 6 bases stayed unmatched. This CDR3 contains 15 residues. Germline loops: CDR1 SGHRS, CDR2 YFSETQ. The DNA for the CDR3 is TGCGCCAGCAGCCCAGACAGGGCCCTGAACACTGAAGCTTTCTTT. Protein sequence: CASSPDRALNTEAFF.

This clone has a handful of counts. The chain has TRBV4-2 and TRBJ2-5; 11 nucleotides line up with TRBD1. Germline-derived CDR1 and CDR2 are LGHNA and YNFKEQ. This CDR3 spans 16 amino acids. The trim removed 0 bases at V and 5 bases at J, leaving 5 bases unmatched. CDR3 protein: CASSQDFGTGGETQYF. Here the CDR3 DNA reads TGTGCCAGCAGCCAAGATTTCGGGACAGGGGGGGAGACCCAGTACTTC.

The chain has TRBV6-6 and TRBJ2-7, with TRBD1 matching over 9 bases. Trimming at V came to 6 bases and at J to 2 bases, leaving 5 bases not matched to a gene. Germline values: CDR1 MNHNY, CDR2 SVGAGI (reference sequence). The CDR3 extends over 14 amino acids. CDR3 DNA sequence: TGTGCCAGCAGACCGGGACAGGGCACCTACGAGCAGTACTTC. This gives the protein CASRPGQGTYEQYF.

The chain carries TRBV29-1 and TRBJ1-1, with TRBD1 as a possible D gene (5 bases). V lost 7 bases and J lost 5, with 17 bases in between. Germline V gene lookup returns CDR1 SQVTM and CDR2 ANQGSEA. This CDR3 has 13 amino acids. In nucleotides, the CDR3 is TGCAGCGCCAGTGGACACCTAGTTACTGAAGCTTTCTTT. It specifies CSASGHLVTEAFF.

The CDR3 reads CASSPLPSGSTDTQYF. The CDR3, as DNA: TGTGCCAGCTCACCACTCCCCAGCGGGAGCACAGATACGCAGTATTTT. The chain couples TRBV18 to TRBJ2-3; D perhaps matches TRBD2 (6 bases). Trimming shortened V by 1 base and J by 0 bases, and 11 bases separated the two germline ends. Germline CDR1 reads KGHSH; CDR2 reads LQKENI. This CDR3 has 16 residues.

The chain links TRBV5-4 to TRBJ2-3; D ambiguous. This CDR3 contains 14 residues. CDR1 is SGHNT and CDR2 is YYREEE in the germline V gene (reference sequence). Trimming removed 4 bases from V and 5 bases from J, with 14 bases in between. CDR3 sequence reads: CASSIQRLGDTQYF. The CDR3 bases are TGTGCCAGCAGCATCCAGAGGTTAGGAGATACGCAGTATTTT.

The CDR3 DNA reads TGTGCCAGCAGCCCCCCCGGGACTAAGGACTACGAGCAGTACTTC. Residues: CASSPPGTKDYEQYF. The chain recombines TRBV7-9 with TRBJ2-7; 7 bases line up with TRBD2. This CDR3 has 15 amino acids. Trimming at V came to 5 bases and at J to 3 bases, leaving 10 bases not matched to a gene. Germline V gene sequence: CDR1 SEHNR, CDR2 FQNEAQ (reference sequence).